Below, 27 T cell receptor beta chains from the same sample are listed, as sequenced in a study of cytomegalovirus exposure and HLA in healthy donors. In the PCR, 60 Vbeta and 13 Jbeta primers were used. The method was immunoSEQ multiplex PCR; TCRdb's version includes in-frame clones alone and lacks a portion of them. The sample lists some 140,000 clones, around three quarters occurring once. Sample: PBMCs. The source is a man in his late teens or twenties in good health and CMV-seronegative.

This clone was seen only once. This chain joins TRBV25-1 and TRBJ2-1; 7 bases match TRBD2. This CDR3 has 16 residues. The germline gives CDR1 MGHDK, CDR2 SYGVNS. Trimming removed 3 bases from V and 1 base from J; junction bases left unmatched: 6. For the CDR3, the DNA is TGTGCCAGCAGTGAGGGCGGGGGTTCTTCCTACAATGAGCAGTTCTTC. Translating it yields CASSEGGGSSYNEQFF. The variable domain in full, completed from reference TRBV25-1 and TRBJ2-1, reads EADIYQTPRYLVIGTGKKITLECSQTMGHDKMYWYQQDPGMELHLIHYSYGVNSTEKGDLSSESTVSRIRTEHFPLTLESARPSHTSQYLCASSEGGGSSYNEQFFGPGTRLTVL.

V usage is TRBV19 and J usage is TRBJ1-2; D is uncertain. The CDR3 spans 12 residues. From germline, CDR1 is LNHDA and CDR2 SQIVND (reference sequence). V gave up 7 bases and J gave up 6 bases, with 12 bases separating them. As DNA, the CDR3 is TGTGCCAGTAACACGGGAGTTAATGGCTACACCTTC. Encoded protein: CASNTGVNGYTF.

To note about this clone: The junction departs from germline at one end; a sequencing error may be responsible. The chain is built from TRBV7-7 and TRBJ2-1; possibly TRBD1 for D (7 bases). This CDR3 is built from 14 residues. Germline V CDR1 and CDR2: SSHAT, FNYEAQ (reference sequence). CDR3 DNA: TGTGCTAGCAGCTTAGGAGGGGGCGACAATGAGCAGTTCTTC. Amino acid sequence: CASSLGGGDNEQFF.

This clone occurred once. The chain uses TRBV6-9 and TRBJ1-2; D remains unclear. CDR3 length: 12 residues. Trimming took off 5 bases at V and 4 bases at J, with 8 bases between the two ends. Germline loops: CDR1 MNHGY, CDR2 SVAAGI. CDR3 nucleotides: TGTGCCAGCAGTCGTTGGCCCTATGGCTACACCTTC. Protein product: CASSRWPYGYTF.

CDR3 protein: CAWSQTHGGNQPQHF. CDR3 DNA: TGTGCCTGGAGTCAGACCCACGGAGGGAATCAGCCCCAGCATTTT. This sequence joins TRBV30 and TRBJ1-5, with D uncertain. Trimming took 2 bases from V and 4 from J, leaving 15 bases between them. Germline CDR1 GTSNPN, CDR2 SVGIG (reference sequence). The CDR3 is 15 amino acids. The entire variable domain, with the rest obtained from reference TRBV30 and TRBJ1-5, is as follows: SQTIHQWPATLVQPVGSPLSLECTVEGTSNPNLYWYRQAAGRGLQLLFYSVGIGQISSEVPQNLSASRPQDRQFILSSKKLLLSDSGFYLCAWSQTHGGNQPQHFGDGTRLSIL.

The V call is TRBV19, the J call TRBJ1-5; 11 bases are shared with TRBD1. Unmatched junction bases numbered 5, after V lost 5 bases and J lost 2 bases. The CDR3 sequence is 16 residues long. Germline assignment: CDR1 LNHDA and CDR2 SQIVND (reference sequence). CDR3 sequence: CASSGTGGTGNQPQHF. For the CDR3, the DNA is TGTGCCAGTAGTGGGACAGGGGGAACGGGCAATCAGCCCCAGCATTTT.

The chain couples TRBV9 to TRBJ2-2; no clear D. Trimming cost V 4 bases and J 6 bases, with 7 bases left between them. Germline V gives CDR1 SGDLS, CDR2 YYNGEE. This CDR3 spans 12 amino acids. The CDR3, as DNA: TGTGCCAGCAGCCCCACAGCCGGGGAGCTGTTTTTT. Encoded protein: CASSPTAGELFF.

The chain has TRBV30 and TRBJ1-1, with a tentative D call TRBD1 (6 bases). V dropped 2 bases and J dropped 5 bases, with 18 bases sitting between them. Germline V gene sequence: CDR1 GTSNPN, CDR2 SVGIG (reference sequence). The CDR3 has 15 amino acids. The CDR3 reads CAWSFQNRVRTEAFF. Here the CDR3 DNA reads TGTGCCTGGAGTTTCCAGAACAGGGTTAGAACTGAAGCTTTCTTT. Supplemented by reference TRBV30 and TRBJ1-1, the full variable domain reads SQTIHQWPATLVQPVGSPLSLECTVEGTSNPNLYWYRQAAGRGLQLLFYSVGIGQISSEVPQNLSASRPQDRQFILSSKKLLLSDSGFYLCAWSFQNRVRTEAFFGQGTRLTVV.

The V call is TRBV14, the J call TRBJ2-1, with unresolved D. The germline CDR1 and CDR2 sequences are SGHDN and FVKESK. V was shortened by 1 base and J by 6 bases, with 13 bases between the two germline ends. CDR3 length equals 15 residues. CDR3 bases: TGTGCCAGCAGCCAAGGAGCTAGTTTGGTCAATGAGCAGTTCTTC. It codes for CASSQGASLVNEQFF.

The V gene is TRBV4-1, the J gene TRBJ2-7; TRBD1 matches at 7 bases. Looked up from germline, CDR1 is MGHRA and CDR2 is YSYEKL. The length of the CDR3 is 12 residues. V shed 8 bases and J 5 bases; nucleotides not matched to a gene: 6. CDR3 protein: CASQGESDEQYF. The CDR3 DNA sequence: TGCGCCAGCCAGGGGGAAAGTGACGAGCAGTACTTC.

This chain connects TRBV28 to TRBJ1-2; D is ambiguous. With 8 bases removed from V and 4 bases from J, the gap between germline ends came to 14 bases. This CDR3 is 13 amino acids long. From germline, CDR1 is MDHEN and CDR2 SYDVKM. The CDR3 DNA is TGTGCCAGCTCCCATCAGTACATCTATGGCTACACCTTC. This sequence encodes CASSHQYIYGYTF.

V and J are TRBV7-6 and TRBJ2-7; 8 nucleotides align to TRBD1. The CDR3 length is 14 residues. Unmatched junction bases numbered 9, after V lost 5 bases and J lost 6 bases. Per germline, CDR1 SGHVS and CDR2 FNYEAQ. The CDR3: CASSPGTGGSEQYF. In DNA form, the CDR3 reads TGTGCCAGCAGCCCAGGGACAGGAGGTAGCGAGCAGTACTTC.

The chain recombines TRBV4-1 with TRBJ2-5; the D is unclear. Germline lookup yields CDR1 MGHRA and CDR2 YSYEKL. Deletions cut 4 bases from V and 5 bases from J, with 20 bases between. The CDR3 is 16 residues long. CDR3 residues: CASSPIPERPRETQYF. For the CDR3, the DNA is TGCGCCAGCAGCCCAATTCCCGAACGTCCGAGGGAGACCCAGTACTTC.

The chain is built from TRBV5-4 and TRBJ1-2; D is unclear. The germline CDR1 and CDR2 sequences are SGHNT and YYREEE (reference sequence). The CDR3 consists of 13 residues. The V end was cut by 1 base, the J end by 5 bases, with 9 bases between. The CDR3 DNA follows: TGTGCCAGCAGCTTGCCAGGACTGTATGGCTACACCTTC. Translating gives CASSLPGLYGYTF.

This rearrangement joins TRBV28 to TRBJ2-2; 9 positions match TRBD1. V lost 10 bases to trimming and J lost 7 bases; unmatched junction nucleotides: 7. CDR1 is MDHEN and CDR2 is SYDVKM in the germline V gene. This CDR3 spans 13 amino acids. The CDR3 sequence is CAILQGAIGELFF. The CDR3 nucleotides are TGTGCCATCTTACAGGGGGCGATCGGGGAGCTGTTTTTT. Drawing the rest from reference TRBV28 and TRBJ2-2, the complete variable domain is DVKVTQSSRYLVKRTGEKVFLECVQDMDHENMFWYRQDPGLGLRLIYFSYDVKMKEKGDIPEGYSVSREKKERFSLILESASTNQTSMYLCAILQGAIGELFFGEGSRLTVL.

The sample holds one count of this clone. The rearrangement joins TRBV21-1 to TRBJ2-7; TRBD1 is the table's D call and was not checked against the DNA. TRBV21-1 is a pseudogene. The length of the CDR3 is 14 residues. The CDR3: CASSRGPISYEQYF. CDR3 in DNA: TGTGCCAGCAGCCGTGGGCCTATCTCCTACGAGCAGTACTTC.

CDR3 sequence: CAARTRTNTGELFF. The CDR3 DNA follows: TGTGCCGCCAGAACCCGCACGAACACCGGGGAGCTGTTTTTT. The V and J genes are TRBV6-6 and TRBJ2-2; D gene ambiguous. The germline V and J ends were trimmed by 11 bases and 0 bases, with 13 bases remaining between them. CDR3 size: 14 residues. CDR1 MNHNY and CDR2 SVGAGI come from the germline V gene (reference sequence).

The chain combines TRBV5-3 with TRBJ2-7; unclear D gene. TRBV5-3 has ORF status, its function being uncertain. Deletions cut 4 bases from V and 5 bases from J, with 19 bases between. The CDR3 length is 15 residues. DNA of the CDR3: TGTGCCAGAAGCCAGGTTTACAGTCCCCCGAACGAGCAGTACTTC. Residues: CARSQVYSPPNEQYF.

The chain uses TRBV12-5 and TRBJ2-1; a weak D match, TRBD2 (6 bases). The CDR3 loop spans 13 amino acids. V was shortened by 7 bases and J by 8 bases, with 15 bases between the two germline ends. Germline V lookup: CDR1 LGHNT, CDR2 FRNRAP. CDR3 coding DNA: TGTGCTAGTGTCCTATGGGGGAGGCATGAGCAGTTCTTC. It codes for CASVLWGRHEQFF. Looking up the rest from reference TRBV12-5 and TRBJ2-1 gives the full variable domain: DARVTQTPRHKVTEMGQEVTMRCQPILGHNTVFWYRQTMMQGLELLAYFRNRAPLDDSGMPKDRFSAEMPDATLATLKIQPSEPRDSAVYFCASVLWGRHEQFFGPGTRLTVL.

The chain employs TRBV9 and TRBJ1-1; D is unresolved. V dropped 0 bases and J dropped 4 bases, with 13 bases sitting between them. This CDR3 spans 15 amino acids. CDR1 and CDR2 from the germline V gene are SGDLS and YYNGEE. The CDR3 protein is CASSVGGGASTEAFF. CDR3 sequence (DNA): TGTGCCAGCAGCGTAGGAGGTGGAGCTAGCACTGAAGCTTTCTTT. The entire variable domain, with the rest obtained from reference TRBV9 and TRBJ1-1, is as follows: DSGVTQTPKHLITATGQRVTLRCSPRSGDLSVYWYQQSLDQGLQFLIQYYNGEERAKGNILERFSAQQFPDLHSELNLSSLELGDSALYFCASSVGGGASTEAFFGQGTRLTVV.

The chain joins TRBV27 to TRBJ2-2; D not certain. Looked up from germline, CDR1 is MNHEY and CDR2 is SMNVEV (reference sequence). Trimming removed 3 bases from V and 6 bases from J, with 5 bases in between. The CDR3 length is 12 residues. CDR3 in DNA: TGTGCCAGCAGTTTGGCCCCCGGGGAGCTGTTTTTT. The encoded protein is CASSLAPGELFF.

This clone came up a few times. The CDR3 DNA sequence: TGTGCCAGCAGGCAACAACCTCCTGGAAACACCATATATTTT. Its translation: CASRQQPPGNTIYF. The J gene is TRBJ1-3, the V gene TRBV2; no reliable D call. The V gene lost 6 bases and the J gene lost 2 bases, with 11 bases spanning the gap. The CDR3 is 14 amino acids. Germline V gives CDR1 SNHLY, CDR2 FYNNEI. Full variable domain (remainder filled in from reference TRBV2 and TRBJ1-3): EPEVTQTPSHQVTQMGQEVILRCVPISNHLYFYWYRQILGQKVEFLVSFYNNEISEKSEIFDDQFSVERPDGSNFTLKIRSTKLEDSAMYFCASRQQPPGNTIYFGEGSWLTVV.

The rearrangement links TRBV4-3 to TRBJ1-4, with 9 nucleotides matching TRBD1. Germline assignment: CDR1 LGHNA and CDR2 YSLEER. The length of the CDR3 is 15 residues. Trimming removed 5 bases from V and 7 bases from J; junction bases left unmatched: 8. The chain's CDR3 is CASSKGGQGPEKLFF. The DNA of the CDR3 is TGCGCCAGCAGCAAAGGTGGACAGGGGCCTGAAAAACTGTTTTTT.

This clone has more than one count but fewer than ten. The rearrangement links TRBV7-6 to TRBJ1-1; 8 bases line up with TRBD1. The CDR3 is 14 residues long. Germline values: CDR1 SGHVS, CDR2 FNYEAQ. V lost 5 bases, J lost 4 bases, and 6 bases stayed unmatched. The CDR3 coding sequence is TGTGCCAGCAGCGGACAGGGACCCCCCACTGAAGCTTTCTTT. It yields the protein CASSGQGPPTEAFF.

This clone was seen just once. The CDR3 region is CAWTTGRQGNYEQYF. For the CDR3, the DNA is TGTGCCTGGACTACCGGCAGGCAGGGGAACTACGAGCAGTACTTC. The chain uses TRBV30 and TRBJ2-7, with a possible D match to TRBD1 (6 bases). Per the germline V gene, CDR1 is GTSNPN and CDR2 is SVGIG (reference sequence). This CDR3 has 15 amino acids. With 4 bases removed from V and 3 bases from J, the gap between germline ends came to 19 bases. Together with reference TRBV30 and TRBJ2-7, the CDR3 gives the full variable domain: SQTIHQWPATLVQPVGSPLSLECTVEGTSNPNLYWYRQAAGRGLQLLFYSVGIGQISSEVPQNLSASRPQDRQFILSSKKLLLSDSGFYLCAWTTGRQGNYEQYFGPGTRLTVT.

This clone was recorded only once. This chain joins TRBV6-1 and TRBJ2-3; weak D call: TRBD1 (7 bases). CDR3 size: 16 residues. Trimming took off 2 bases at V and 3 bases at J, with 15 bases between the two ends. Germline-derived CDR1 and CDR2 are MNHNS and SASEGT. CDR3 region: CASSENPRGVTDTQYF. CDR3 DNA: TGTGCCAGCAGTGAAAACCCCAGGGGGGTTACAGATACGCAGTATTTT.

As to this clone: The identical CDR3 is also encoded by other nucleotide sequences in the sample. The CDR3 protein is CASSRTGRGTGELFF. CDR3 sequence (DNA): TGTGCCAGCTCACGTACAGGGAGAGGCACCGGGGAGCTGTTTTTT. The chain couples TRBV18 to TRBJ2-2, with a tentative D call TRBD1 (6 bases). Germline assignment: CDR1 KGHSH and CDR2 LQKENI. V lost 4 bases and J lost 4, with 13 bases in between. The CDR3 is 15 residues long.